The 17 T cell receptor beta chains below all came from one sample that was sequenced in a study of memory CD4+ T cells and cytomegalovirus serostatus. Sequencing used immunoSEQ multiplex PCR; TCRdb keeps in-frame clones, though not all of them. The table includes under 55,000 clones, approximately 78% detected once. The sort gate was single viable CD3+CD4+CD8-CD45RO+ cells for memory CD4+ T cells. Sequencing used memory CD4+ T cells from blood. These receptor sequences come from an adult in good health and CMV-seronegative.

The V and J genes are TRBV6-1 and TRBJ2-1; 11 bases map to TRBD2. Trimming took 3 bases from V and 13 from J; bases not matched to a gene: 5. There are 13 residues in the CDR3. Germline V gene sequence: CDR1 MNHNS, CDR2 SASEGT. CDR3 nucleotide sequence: TGTGCCAGCAGTGAGAGTAGCGGGAGGGCCCAGTTCTTC. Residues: CASSESSGRAQFF.

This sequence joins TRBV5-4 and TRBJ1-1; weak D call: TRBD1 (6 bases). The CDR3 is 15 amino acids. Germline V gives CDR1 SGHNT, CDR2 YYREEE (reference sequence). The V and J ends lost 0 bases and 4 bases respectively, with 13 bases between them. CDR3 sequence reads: CASSLEWGRGTEAFF. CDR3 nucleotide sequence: TGTGCCAGCAGCTTGGAGTGGGGGCGAGGCACTGAAGCTTTCTTT.

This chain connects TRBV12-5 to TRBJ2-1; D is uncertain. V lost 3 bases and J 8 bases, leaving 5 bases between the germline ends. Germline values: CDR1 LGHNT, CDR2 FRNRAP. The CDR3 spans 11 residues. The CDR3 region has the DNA TGTGCTAGTGGTTTACTACATGAGCAGTTCTTC. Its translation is CASGLLHEQFF.

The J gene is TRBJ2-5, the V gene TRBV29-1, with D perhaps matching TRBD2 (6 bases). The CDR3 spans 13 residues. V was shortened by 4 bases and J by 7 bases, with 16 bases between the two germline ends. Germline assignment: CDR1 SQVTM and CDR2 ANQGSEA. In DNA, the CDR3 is TGCAGCGTTGTGGGGGGAGGAGCGGGGACCCAGTACTTC. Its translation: CSVVGGGAGTQYF.

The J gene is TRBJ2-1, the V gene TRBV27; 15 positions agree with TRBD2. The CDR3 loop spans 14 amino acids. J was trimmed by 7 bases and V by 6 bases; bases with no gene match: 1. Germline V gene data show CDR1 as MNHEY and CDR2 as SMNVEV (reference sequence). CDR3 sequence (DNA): TGTGCCAGCAGGGGACTAGCGGGAGGAAATGAGCAGTTCTTC. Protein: CASRGLAGGNEQFF.

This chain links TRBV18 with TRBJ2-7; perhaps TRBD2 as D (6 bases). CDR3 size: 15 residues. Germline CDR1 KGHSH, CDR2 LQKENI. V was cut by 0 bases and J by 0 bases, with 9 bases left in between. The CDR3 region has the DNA TGTGCCAGCTCACCACCGGCCGGGAGCTCCTACGAGCAGTACTTC. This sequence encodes CASSPPAGSSYEQYF.

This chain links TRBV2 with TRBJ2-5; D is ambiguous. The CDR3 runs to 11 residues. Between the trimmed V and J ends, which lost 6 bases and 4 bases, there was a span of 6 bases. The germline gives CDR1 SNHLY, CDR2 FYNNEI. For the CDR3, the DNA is TGTGCCAGCAGGGTCGGAGAGACCCAGTACTTC. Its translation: CASRVGETQYF.

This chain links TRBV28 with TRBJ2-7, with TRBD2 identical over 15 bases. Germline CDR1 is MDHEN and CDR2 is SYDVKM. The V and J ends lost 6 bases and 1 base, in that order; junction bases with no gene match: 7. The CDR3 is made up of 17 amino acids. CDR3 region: CASSGLAGGRRSYEQYF. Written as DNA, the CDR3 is TGTGCCAGCAGCGGACTAGCGGGAGGGCGACGATCCTACGAGCAGTACTTC.

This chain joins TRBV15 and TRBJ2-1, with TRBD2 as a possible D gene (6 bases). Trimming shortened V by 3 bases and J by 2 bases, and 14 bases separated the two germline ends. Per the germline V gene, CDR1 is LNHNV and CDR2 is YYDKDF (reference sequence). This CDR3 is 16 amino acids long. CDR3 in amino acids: CATSSHRDLPYNEQFF. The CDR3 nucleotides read TGTGCCACCAGCAGCCACCGGGACTTACCCTACAATGAGCAGTTCTTC.

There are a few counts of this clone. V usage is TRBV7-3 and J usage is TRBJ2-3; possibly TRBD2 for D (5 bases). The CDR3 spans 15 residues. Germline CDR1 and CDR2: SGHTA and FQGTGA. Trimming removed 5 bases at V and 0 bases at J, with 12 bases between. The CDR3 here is CASSLTSSSTDTQYF. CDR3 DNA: TGTGCCAGCAGCCTCACTAGTTCCAGCACAGATACGCAGTATTTT.

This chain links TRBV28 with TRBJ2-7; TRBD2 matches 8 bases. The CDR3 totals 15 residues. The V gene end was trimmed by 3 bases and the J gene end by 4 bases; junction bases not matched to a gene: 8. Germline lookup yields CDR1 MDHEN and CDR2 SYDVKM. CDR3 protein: CASSLAIAGRYEQYF. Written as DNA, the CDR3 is TGTGCCAGCAGTTTGGCCATAGCGGGACGATACGAGCAGTACTTC.

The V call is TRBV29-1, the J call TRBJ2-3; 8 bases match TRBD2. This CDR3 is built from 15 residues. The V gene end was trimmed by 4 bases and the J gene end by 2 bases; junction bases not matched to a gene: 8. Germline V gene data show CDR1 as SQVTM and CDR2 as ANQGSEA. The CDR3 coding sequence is TGCAGCGTTGCATTAGCGGGAATGGTCACAGATACGCAGTATTTT. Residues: CSVALAGMVTDTQYF.

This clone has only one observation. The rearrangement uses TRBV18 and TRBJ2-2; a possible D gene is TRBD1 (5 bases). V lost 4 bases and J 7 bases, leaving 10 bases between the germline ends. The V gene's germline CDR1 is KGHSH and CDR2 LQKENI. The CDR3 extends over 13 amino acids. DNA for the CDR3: TGTGCCAGCTCACTCACAGGAGACGGGGAGCTGTTTTTT. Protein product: CASSLTGDGELFF.

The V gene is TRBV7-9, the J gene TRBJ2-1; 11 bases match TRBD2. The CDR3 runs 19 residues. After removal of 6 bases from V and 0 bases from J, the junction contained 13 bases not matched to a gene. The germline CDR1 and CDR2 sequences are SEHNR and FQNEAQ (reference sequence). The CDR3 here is CASRNPGLADISSYNEQFF. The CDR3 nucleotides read TGTGCCAGCAGAAATCCGGGACTAGCGGATATTAGCTCCTACAATGAGCAGTTCTTC.

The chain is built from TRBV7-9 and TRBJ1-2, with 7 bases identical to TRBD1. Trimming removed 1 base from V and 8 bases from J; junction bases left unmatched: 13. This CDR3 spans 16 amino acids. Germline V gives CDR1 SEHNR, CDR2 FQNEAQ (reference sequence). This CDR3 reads CASSLEGGTAQGGYTF. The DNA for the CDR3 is TGTGCCAGCAGCTTAGAGGGGGGGACAGCCCAAGGAGGCTACACCTTC.

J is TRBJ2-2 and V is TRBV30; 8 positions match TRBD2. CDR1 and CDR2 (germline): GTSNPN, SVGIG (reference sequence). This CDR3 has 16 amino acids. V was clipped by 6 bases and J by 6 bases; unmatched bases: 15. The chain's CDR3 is CACSGRSGTRSGELFF. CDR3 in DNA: TGTGCCTGTTCAGGGAGATCCGGGACTAGATCCGGGGAGCTGTTTTTT. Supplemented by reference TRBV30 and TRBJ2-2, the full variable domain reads SQTIHQWPATLVQPVGSPLSLECTVEGTSNPNLYWYRQAAGRGLQLLFYSVGIGQISSEVPQNLSASRPQDRQFILSSKKLLLSDSGFYLCACSGRSGTRSGELFFGEGSRLTVL.

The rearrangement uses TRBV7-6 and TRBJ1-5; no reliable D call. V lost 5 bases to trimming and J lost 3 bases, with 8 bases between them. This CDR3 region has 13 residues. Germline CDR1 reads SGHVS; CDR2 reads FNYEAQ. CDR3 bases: TGTGCCAGCAGCCTCTCCCACAATCAGCCCCAGCATTTT. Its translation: CASSLSHNQPQHF.